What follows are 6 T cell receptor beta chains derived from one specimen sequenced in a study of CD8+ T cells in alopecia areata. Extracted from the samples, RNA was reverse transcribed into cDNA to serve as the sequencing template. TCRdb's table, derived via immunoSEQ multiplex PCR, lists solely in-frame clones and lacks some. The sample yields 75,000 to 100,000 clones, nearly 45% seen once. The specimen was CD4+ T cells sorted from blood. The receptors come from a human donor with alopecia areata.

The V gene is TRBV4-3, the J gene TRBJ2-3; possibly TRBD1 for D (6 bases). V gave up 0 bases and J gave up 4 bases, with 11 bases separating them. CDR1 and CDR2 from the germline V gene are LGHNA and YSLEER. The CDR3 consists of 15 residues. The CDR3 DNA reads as TGCGCCAGCAGCCAAGAAGGGGGAATTGCAGATACGCAGTATTTT. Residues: CASSQEGGIADTQYF.

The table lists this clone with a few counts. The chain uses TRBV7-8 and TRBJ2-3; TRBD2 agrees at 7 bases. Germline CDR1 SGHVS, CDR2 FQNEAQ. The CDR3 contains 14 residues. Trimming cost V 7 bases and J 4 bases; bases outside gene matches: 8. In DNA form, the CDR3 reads TGTGCCAGCACCTCGGGGGGTCGGGCAGATACGCAGTATTTT. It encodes CASTSGGRADTQYF. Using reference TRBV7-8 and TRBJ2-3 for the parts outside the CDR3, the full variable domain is GAGVSQSPRYKVAKRGQDVALRCDPISGHVSLFWYQQALGQGPEFLTYFQNEAQLDKSGLPSDRFFAERPEGSVSTLKIQRTQQEDSAVYLCASTSGGRADTQYFGPGTRLTVL.

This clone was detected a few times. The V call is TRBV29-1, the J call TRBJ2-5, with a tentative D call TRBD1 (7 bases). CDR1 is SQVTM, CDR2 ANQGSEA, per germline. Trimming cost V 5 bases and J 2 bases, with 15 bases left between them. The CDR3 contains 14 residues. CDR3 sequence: CSVPRDRFQETQYF. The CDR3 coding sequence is TGCAGCGTTCCGCGGGACAGATTTCAAGAGACCCAGTACTTC.

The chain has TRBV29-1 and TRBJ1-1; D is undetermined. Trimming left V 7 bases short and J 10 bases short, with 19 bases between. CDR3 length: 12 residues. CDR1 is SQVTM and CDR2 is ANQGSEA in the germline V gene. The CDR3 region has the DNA TGCAGCGCCGAAGATGGTGGTTTTGGAGCTTTCTTT. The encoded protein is CSAEDGGFGAFF.

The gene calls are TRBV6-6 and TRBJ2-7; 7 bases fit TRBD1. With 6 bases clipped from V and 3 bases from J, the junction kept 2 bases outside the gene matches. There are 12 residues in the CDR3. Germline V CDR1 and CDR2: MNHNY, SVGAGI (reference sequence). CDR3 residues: CASSRDSYEQYF. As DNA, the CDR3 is TGTGCCAGCAGCCGGGACAGCTACGAGCAGTACTTC.

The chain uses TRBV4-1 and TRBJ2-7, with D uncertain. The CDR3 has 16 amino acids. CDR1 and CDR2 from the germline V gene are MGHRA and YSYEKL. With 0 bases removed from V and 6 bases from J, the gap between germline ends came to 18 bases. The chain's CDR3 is CASSQDWHSPVIEQYF. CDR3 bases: TGCGCCAGCAGCCAAGATTGGCACAGCCCAGTGATCGAGCAGTACTTC.